These 19 T cell receptor beta chains were sequenced from one sample in a study of regulatory T cells in long-lasting Graves disease. iRepertoire HTBI primers and Arm-PCR of CDR3 regions built TCR beta libraries. TCRdb reanalysed the multiplex PCR reads using MiXCR and keeps one entry per CDR3 protein. The sample holds over 650,000 distinct CDR3 sequences, 30% seen once. Time point of the sample: persistent/refractory GD, antithyroid drugs over 5 years with positive TRAb. RNA extracted from PBMCs served as the sequencing template. Sequenced material: peripheral blood mononuclear cells (PBMCs), taken when the disease was refractory, from a patient treated with antithyroid drugs. The receptors derive from a female donor with Graves disease.

This clonotype showed up just a few times. The rearrangement uses TRBV20-1 and TRBJ1-2; TRBD1 is a possible D gene (5 bases). Germline-derived CDR1 and CDR2 are DFQATT and SNEGSKA (reference sequence). The CDR3 consists of 16 residues. Deletions cut 4 bases from V and 3 bases from J, with 21 bases between. The CDR3 sequence is CSAMPRDPPGDYGYTF. CDR3 nucleotide sequence: TGCAGTGCTATGCCTCGGGATCCACCGGGGGACTATGGCTACACCTTC.

This clonotype has a handful of counts. The chain joins TRBV27 to TRBJ2-7; D may be TRBD1 (7 bases). The germline V gene has CDR1 MNHEY and CDR2 SMNVEV (reference sequence). The V end lost 0 bases, the J end lost 4 bases, and 10 bases lay between the germline ends. The CDR3 is 14 residues long. CDR3 DNA sequence: TGTGCCAGCAGTTTATCGCAGGGGGGTTACGAGCAGTACTTC. Translation: CASSLSQGGYEQYF.

In its sample, this clonotype was seen a few times. The chain links TRBV6-5 to TRBJ1-1, with D unclear. CDR3 length equals 13 residues. V dropped 3 bases and J dropped 0 bases, with 5 bases sitting between them. Germline CDR1 and CDR2: MNHEY and SVGAGI. The DNA for the CDR3 is TGTGCCAGCAGTTATGCTGTGAACACTGAAGCTTTCTTT. Translation: CASSYAVNTEAFF.

This clonotype was counted only a few times. This chain uses TRBV30 with TRBJ1-1; TRBD1 matches 7 bases. Germline trimming cut 3 bases from V and 2 bases from J; bases unmatched to any gene: 3. The germline V gene encodes CDR1 GTSNPN and CDR2 SVGIG (reference sequence). CDR3 length: 13 residues. The CDR3 here is CAWRPGGNTEAFF. The CDR3 bases are TGTGCCTGGAGACCAGGGGGTAACACTGAAGCTTTCTTT.

The rearrangement uses TRBV7-9 and TRBJ1-2; TRBD1 is a possible D gene (6 bases). Per the germline V gene, CDR1 is SEHNR and CDR2 is FQNEAQ (reference sequence). Trimming cost V 7 bases and J 0 bases, with 12 bases left between them. The CDR3 totals 14 residues. CDR3: CASIGDKANYGYTF. Written as DNA, the CDR3 is TGTGCCAGCATCGGGGACAAAGCTAACTATGGCTACACCTTC.

A few counts support this clonotype. The rearrangement uses TRBV2 and TRBJ1-4; possible D gene TRBD1, 5 bases. The germline V gene encodes CDR1 SNHLY and CDR2 FYNNEI. The CDR3 has 14 amino acids. Deletions cut 5 bases from V and 8 bases from J, with 15 bases between. CDR3 amino acids: CASSPRAWGEKLFF. The CDR3 DNA sequence: TGTGCCAGCAGTCCCCGGGCCTGGGGGGAAAAACTGTTTTTT.

The chain is built from TRBV10-3 and TRBJ1-2; 8 positions match TRBD1. Unmatched junction bases numbered 12, after V lost 2 bases and J lost 4 bases. The CDR3 has 17 amino acids. The germline V gene encodes CDR1 ENHRY and CDR2 SYGVKD. As DNA, the CDR3 is TGTGCCATCAGTGAGGGACAGGGTGGTTCCGGCGCCTATGGCTACACCTTC. The encoded protein is CAISEGQGGSGAYGYTF.

V is TRBV3-1 and J is TRBJ1-2; perhaps TRBD1 as D (6 bases). V lost 7 bases and J lost 4, with 19 bases in between. CDR3 length: 15 amino acids. CDR1 and CDR2 (germline): LGHDT, YNNKEL (reference sequence). CDR3 DNA: TGTGCCAGCACCCTACGAGGGGGGCAGGGCTATGGCTACACCTTC. This translates into CASTLRGGQGYGYTF.

The chain couples TRBV29-1 to TRBJ1-2, with TRBD1 matching over 7 bases. Trimming at V came to 4 bases and at J to 5 bases, leaving 10 bases not matched to a gene. Germline V gene sequence: CDR1 SQVTM, CDR2 ANQGSEA. The CDR3 consists of 14 residues. CDR3 protein: CSVGEGARGYGYTF. Here the CDR3 DNA reads TGCAGCGTTGGGGAGGGGGCTAGGGGGTATGGCTACACCTTC.

This clonotype appeared many times. CDR3 coding DNA: TGTGCCAGCACCTCAGGCAGGGCGGCTAATGAAAAACTGTTTTTT. It specifies CASTSGRAANEKLFF. The gene calls are TRBV7-6 and TRBJ1-4; tentatively, D is TRBD1 (5 bases). The CDR3 is made up of 15 amino acids. V lost 7 bases and J lost 3, with 15 bases in between. The germline V gene has CDR1 SGHVS and CDR2 FNYEAQ.

The table lists this clonotype with a few counts. The chain carries TRBV29-1 and TRBJ2-7; D not certain. The V gene's germline CDR1 is SQVTM and CDR2 ANQGSEA. Trimming stripped 1 base from V and 0 bases from J, with 10 bases between. This CDR3 has 14 amino acids. The CDR3, as DNA: TGCAGCGTTGAAGGGCAGGCAAGCTCCTACGAGCAGTACTTC. Translation gives CSVEGQASSYEQYF.

In this sample, this clonotype turned up a few times. The genes are TRBV2 and TRBJ2-2, with 10 bases aligning to TRBD1. The CDR3 is made up of 15 amino acids. V was pared by 6 bases and J by 2 bases, with 3 bases of the junction left unmatched. The germline V gene has CDR1 SNHLY and CDR2 FYNNEI. Written as DNA, the CDR3 is TGTGCCAGCAGCGTGACAGGGGGCAACACCGGGGAGCTGTTTTTT. It encodes CASSVTGGNTGELFF.

The rearrangement joins TRBV10-3 to TRBJ2-1, with 13 bases that match TRBD2. V lost 5 bases and J lost 7; bases outside the gene matches: 5. In germline, CDR1 is ENHRY, CDR2 SYGVKD. The CDR3 runs to 15 residues. CDR3 nucleotides: TGTGCCATCAGTCAGACTAGCGGGAGGATGAATGAGCAGTTCTTC. This sequence encodes CAISQTSGRMNEQFF.

This clonotype was counted a few times. V and J are TRBV5-1 and TRBJ1-5; D uncertain. The germline V gene has CDR1 SGHRS and CDR2 YFSETQ. Trimming left V 4 bases short and J 6 bases short, with 11 bases between. This CDR3 contains 13 residues. The CDR3 loop reads CASSLVRGQPQHF. Here the CDR3 DNA reads TGCGCCAGCAGCCTGGTCCGCGGTCAGCCCCAGCATTTT.

In its sample, this clonotype was seen a few times. The V and J genes are TRBV11-2 and TRBJ1-1; 8 nucleotides match TRBD1. CDR1 and CDR2 (germline): SGHAT, FQNNGV. The CDR3 is 16 residues long. Trimming removed 5 bases from V and 4 bases from J; junction bases left unmatched: 12. This CDR3 is CASSPNQGALGTEAFF. Written as DNA, the CDR3 is TGTGCCAGCAGCCCAAACCAGGGGGCGTTGGGCACTGAAGCTTTCTTT.

This clonotype came up a few times. The rearrangement uses TRBV30 and TRBJ1-5, with 8 bases that match TRBD1. In germline, CDR1 is GTSNPN, CDR2 SVGIG (reference sequence). The length of the CDR3 is 15 residues. The trim removed 3 bases at V and 7 bases at J, leaving 11 bases unmatched. The CDR3: CAWRDRGRSRQPQHF. Written as DNA, the CDR3 is TGTGCCTGGAGAGACAGGGGCCGCTCTCGGCAGCCCCAGCATTTT.

This clonotype was seen a handful of times. The V and J genes are TRBV7-3 and TRBJ1-6; no firm D call. The length of the CDR3 is 13 residues. The V gene's germline CDR1 is SGHTA and CDR2 FQGTGA. V was pared by 3 bases and J by 7 bases, with 7 bases between. CDR3 in DNA: TGTGCCAGCAGCTTCGAAACCAATTCACCCCTCCACTTT. Translation gives CASSFETNSPLHF. Variable domain in full (rest from reference TRBV7-3 and TRBJ1-6): GAGVSQTPSNKVTEKGKYVELRCDPISGHTALYWYRQSLGQGPEFLIYFQGTGAADDSGLPNDRFFAVRPEGSVSTLKIQRTERGDSAVYLCASSFETNSPLHFGNGTRLTVT.

The chain carries TRBV6-2 or TRBV6-3 and TRBJ2-5; TRBD1 agrees at 7 bases. V lost 6 bases to trimming and J lost 4 bases; unmatched junction nucleotides: 2. CDR1 is MNHEY, CDR2 SVGEGT, per germline. The CDR3 extends over 12 amino acids. The CDR3 region has the DNA TGTGCCAGCAGGACAGGGTCAGAGACCCAGTACTTC. Its translation: CASRTGSETQYF.

The chain links TRBV20-1 to TRBJ1-5; 7 nucleotides match TRBD1. Per germline, CDR1 DFQATT and CDR2 SNEGSKA (reference sequence). V lost 6 bases, J lost 2 bases, and 10 bases stayed unmatched. The CDR3 consists of 15 residues. DNA for the CDR3: TGCAGTGCAACCAGGGGGGCTAGGGGCAATCAGCCCCAGCATTTT. Translation gives CSATRGARGNQPQHF.